This is a list of T cell receptor beta chains from one sample in a study of beta chain features in type 1 diabetes. Some clones are missing from TCRdb's copy, which holds only in-frame ones; the method was immunoSEQ multiplex PCR. Of 850,000 to 900,000 clones listed, 15% to 20% were seen once; the top ten hold around 0.02%. Sequenced sample: naive CD4+ T cells from blood. These receptors all come from a woman aged 18 to 35 in good health. Both conserved end residues are part of each CDR3. The D gene is left open where the match is weak. Rows give clone size only sometimes, using once, few, many, or a class for an expanded clone.

abundance,d_gene,len,v_gene,j_gene,CDR3nt,CDR3aa
.,TRBD2,16,TRBV28,TRBJ2-1,TGTGCCAGCAGCCTGACTAGCGGGAGGGGTGGGAATGAGCAGTTCTTC,CASSLTSGRGGNEQFF
.,.,14,TRBV18,TRBJ2-7,TGTGCCAGCGCACAACAGGGACGCCTTCTCGAGCAGTACTTC,CASAQQGRLLEQYF
few,.,16,TRBV5-1,TRBJ2-3,TGCGCCAGCAGCTTAAGACCCCGCATTGGGACAGATACGCAGTATTTT,CASSLRPRIGTDTQYF
.,.,20,TRBV4-3,TRBJ2-7,TGCGCCAGCAGCCAAAGACCTCCGTTTTTCAGTGACACCAGCTCCTACGAGCAGTACTTC,CASSQRPPFFSDTSSYEQYF
.,.,13,TRBV28,TRBJ2-1,TGTGCCAGCAGTTTAGCAGTAAGCTATGAGCAGTTCTTC,CASSLAVSYEQFF
.,.,14,TRBV5-1,TRBJ2-1,TGCGCCAGCAGCTTGGAAGGGACTGGGAATGAGCAGTTCTTC,CASSLEGTGNEQFF
.,TRBD1,15,TRBV19,TRBJ2-2,TGTGCCAGTAGACGAGACAGGGCGAACACCGGGGAGCTGTTTTTT,CASRRDRANTGELFF
.,.,14,TRBV7-2,TRBJ1-1,TGTGCCAGCAGCTTAATGAGCCTGAACACTGAAGCTTTCTTT,CASSLMSLNTEAFF
few,TRBD2,18,TRBV9,TRBJ2-2,TGTGCCAGCAGCGTAGCGGGAGGGCCCGGAGTCTTCACCGGGGAGCTGTTTTTT,CASSVAGGPGVFTGELFF
few,.,13,TRBV28,TRBJ2-5,TGTGCCAGCAGGCTCTCTGGGCCAGGGACCCAGTACTTC,CASRLSGPGTQYF
few,.,13,TRBV7-9,TRBJ2-7,TGTGCCAGCAGCTTAGCGGGAGTGTACGAGCAGTACTTC,CASSLAGVYEQYF
few,.,16,TRBV11-2,TRBJ2-4,TGTGCCAGCAGCTCCGTTTCAGGGGTTAATGCAGGCATTCAGTACTTC,CASSSVSGVNAGIQYF
few,.,15,TRBV5-1,TRBJ2-3,TGCGCCAGCAGCCCGATCCCGCCAGTAACAGATACGCAGTATTTT,CASSPIPPVTDTQYF
.,TRBD2,20,TRBV30,TRBJ2-1,TGTGCCTGGGACCAGAATAAATGCCAGACTAGCGGAAACACCTACAATGAGCAGTTCTTC,CAWDQNKCQTSGNTYNEQFF
few,TRBD1,16,TRBV27,TRBJ2-3,TGTGCCAGCAGTTCCAAAGGACAGGGACTTACAGATACGCAGTATTTT,CASSSKGQGLTDTQYF
.,.,13,TRBV9,TRBJ1-1,TGTGCCAGCAGCCCTCAGGGCGACACTGAAGCTTTCTTT,CASSPQGDTEAFF
few,.,16,TRBV7-8,TRBJ2-7,TGTGCCAGCAGCTCAATCTATGGGGGACGGGCCTACGAGCAGTACTTC,CASSSIYGGRAYEQYF
few,TRBD2,16,TRBV9,TRBJ2-5,TGTGCCAGCAGCCTGAGTATTAACCTGGGAGGGGAGACCCAGTACTTC,CASSLSINLGGETQYF
.,TRBD1,15,TRBV28,TRBJ1-4,TGTGCCAGCAGTCCCTCGAAGGGGGCGCGTGAAAAACTGTTTTTT,CASSPSKGAREKLFF
.,.,14,TRBV29-1,TRBJ1-2,TGCAGCGTTGAGTTGGTCACATCTTACTATGGCTACACCTTC,CSVELVTSYYGYTF
few,TRBD2,15,TRBV7-2,TRBJ2-3,TGTGCCAGCAGCTCGCTAGCGGGAGTAGTAGATACGCAGTATTTT,CASSSLAGVVDTQYF
few,TRBD2,15,TRBV7-2,TRBJ2-1,TGTGCCAGCAGCTCCCACCGACTAGCCTCGGTTCCCCAGTTCTTC,CASSSHRLASVPQFF
few,.,12,TRBV11-2,TRBJ2-4,TGTGCCAGCAGCCAACCCGCGGGCAGGGGCGACTTC,CASSQPAGRGDF
few,.,13,TRBV6-6,TRBJ2-2,TGTGCCAGCAATGGGGGGAACACCGGGGAGCTGTTTTTT,CASNGGNTGELFF
few,TRBD1,15,TRBV28,TRBJ2-5,TGTGCCAGCAGCCGAGACAGGGTTGGGTTGGAGACCCAGTACTTC,CASSRDRVGLETQYF
few,.,13,TRBV5-4,TRBJ2-5,TGTGCCAGCAGCCCGGGCCCAAAAGAGACCCAGTACTTC,CASSPGPKETQYF
.,TRBD1,14,TRBV28,TRBJ1-2,TGTGCCAGCAGTAGACAGGGAGAATCCTATGGCTACACCTTC,CASSRQGESYGYTF
.,.,15,TRBV15,TRBJ1-3,TGTGCCACCAGCAGAGCGGGCGGGGACAGAAACACCATATATTTT,CATSRAGGDRNTIYF
few,TRBD1,15,TRBV7-2,TRBJ1-2,TGTGCCAGCAGCTTAGGGACAGGGGTCAACTATGGCTACACCTTC,CASSLGTGVNYGYTF
.,TRBD2,14,TRBV29-1,TRBJ2-7,TGCAGCGTTGGTGGGCTAGCGGGATTGGACGAGCAGTACTTC,CSVGGLAGLDEQYF
.,.,15,TRBV4-3,TRBJ2-7,TGCGCCAGCAGCCACGGACAGACGAACTTCTACGAGCAGTACTTC,CASSHGQTNFYEQYF
few,TRBD2,15,TRBV9,TRBJ2-3,TGTGCCAGCAGCATTAGCGGGACCCGCACAGATACGCAGTATTTT,CASSISGTRTDTQYF
.,.,14,TRBV7-9,TRBJ2-1,TGTGCCAGCAGCTTATATCCGGGAAGAAATGAGCAGTTCTTC,CASSLYPGRNEQFF
.,TRBD1,13,TRBV7-3,TRBJ2-7,TGTGCCAGCAGCTTCGCGACAGGGTCCGAGCAGTACTTC,CASSFATGSEQYF
.,TRBD2,17,TRBV18,TRBJ2-1,TGTGCCAGCTCACCCCCCCTCGGAAGCGGGAGGGCAAATGAGCAGTTCTTC,CASSPPLGSGRANEQFF
.,.,15,TRBV4-2,TRBJ2-7,TGTGCCAGCAGCCAGGCGCAGACCTTCTCCTACGAGCAGTACTTC,CASSQAQTFSYEQYF
.,.,11,TRBV6-5,TRBJ2-7,TGTGCCAGCAGTTACGAAGGGGCGCAGTACTTC,CASSYEGAQYF
few,.,12,TRBV11-2,TRBJ2-5,TGTGCCAGCAGCTTGAGCTTGGAGACCCAGTACTTC,CASSLSLETQYF
.,TRBD2,14,TRBV2,TRBJ2-7,TGTGCCAGCAAGCGGGACTTCGCGTCCTACGAGCAGTACTTC,CASKRDFASYEQYF
.,.,13,TRBV10-2,TRBJ2-2,TGCGCCAGCAGTGAGTCGAACACCGGGGAGCTGTTTTTT,CASSESNTGELFF
.,TRBD1,16,TRBV10-3,TRBJ1-2,TGTGCCATCCGGCAAACAGGGGGCGCGGAAGGCTATGGCTACACCTTC,CAIRQTGGAEGYGYTF